A selection of T cell receptor beta chains follows, all from one sample in a study of breast tumors, draining lymph nodes, adjacent tissues. TCRdb re-analysed the multiplex PCR reads in MiXCR, keeping a single row per CDR3 protein. The repertoire holds approximately 120,000 distinct CDR3 sequences, with 21% as singletons. The sample comprised axillary lymph node tissue. These receptors were obtained from a female donor with breast cancer. Some clones in this sample may be carry-over from other donors' samples. Both conserved end residues are part of each CDR3. The D gene is left open where the match is weak. A row's size may be missing; if present it is once, few, many or a size class.

>TRBD2|many|TRBJ2-1|TRBV6-6
CASSTLLAETSNEQFF
TGTGCCAGCAGTACCCTCCTAGCGGAAACCTCAAATGAGCAGTTCTTC
>NA|many|TRBJ1-5|TRBV18
CASSREHSNQPQHF
TGTGCCAGCTCGCGTGAGCATAGCAATCAGCCCCAGCATTTT
>NA|few|TRBJ2-6|TRBV11-2
CASSYPAVLTGANVLTF
TGTGCCAGCAGTTACCCGGCGGTTCTTACTGGGGCCAACGTCCTGACTTTC
>TRBD2|few|TRBJ2-1|TRBV18
CASSVGEGGNEQLF
TGTGCCAGCTCCGTCGGGGAGGGCGGGAATGAGCAGCTCTTC
>TRBD1|many|TRBJ1-6|TRBV27
CASTEDRGYSPLHF
TGTGCCAGCACCGAGGACAGGGGGTATTCACCCCTCCACTTT
>NA|NA|TRBJ1-3|TRBV12-3/TRBV12-4
CASSLTWGNTIYF
TGTGCCAGCAGTTTGACCTGGGGAAACACCATATATTTT
>NA|NA|TRBJ1-5|TRBV7-2
CASSLVHRSSQPQHF
TGTGCCAGCAGCTTAGTCCATCGGTCGAGTCAGCCCCAGCATTTT
>NA|NA|TRBJ1-1|TRBV2
CASSLRQGNTEAFF
TGTGCCAGCTCCCTACGGCAGGGGAACACTGAAGCTTTCTTT
>NA|many|TRBJ1-2|TRBV27
CASSLKGTSYGYTF
TGTGCCAGCAGTTTAAAGGGAACGTCCTATGGCTACACCTTC
>NA|many|TRBJ2-5|TRBV7-9
CASSFLETQYF
TGTGCCAGCAGCTTCCTAGAGACCCAGTACTTC
>TRBD1|many|TRBJ1-2|TRBV27
CASSRLTGTGRDYGYTF
TGTGCCAGCAGCCGCCTTACCGGGACAGGGCGTGACTATGGCTACACCTTC
>TRBD1|NA|TRBJ2-3|TRBV27
CASRPTGSDTQYF
TGTGCCAGCAGACCGACAGGGTCAGATACGCAGTATTTT
>NA|NA|TRBJ1-5|TRBV19
CASSPGGGYQPQHF
TGTGCCAGTAGTCCGGGGGGGGGTTATCAGCCCCAGCATTTT
>TRBD2|many|TRBJ2-3|TRBV3-1
CASSRGLAGRGETQYF
TGTGCCAGCAGCCGTGGACTAGCGGGCCGCGGAGAGACGCAGTATTTT
>NA|NA|TRBJ1-1|TRBV5-1
CASSLAGAANTEAFF
TGCGCCAGCAGCTTGGCCGGGGCGGCGAACACTGAAGCTTTCTTT
>NA|many|TRBJ1-4|TRBV29-1
CSVGGVLDEKLFF
TGCAGCGTTGGGGGGGTATTGGATGAAAAACTGTTTTTT
>NA|many|TRBJ1-2|TRBV5-1
CASSWGPRGNYGYTF
TGCGCCAGCAGTTGGGGGCCTCGCGGGAACTATGGCTACACCTTC
>NA|many|TRBJ1-4|TRBV19
CASSDPGDEKLFF
TGTGCCAGTAGTGATCCTGGGGATGAGAAACTGTTTTTT
>NA|many|TRBJ2-1|TRBV24-1
CATSDQRASYNEQFF
TGTGCCACCAGTGATCAGAGGGCTAGCTACAATGAGCAGTTCTTC
>NA|many|TRBJ2-1|TRBV4-1
CASSQLRSLDEQFF
TGCGCCAGCAGCCAATTGAGAAGTTTGGATGAGCAGTTCTTC
>NA|many|TRBJ1-3|TRBV3-1
CASSQDLGGDTIYF
TGTGCCAGCAGCCAAGATCTCGGGGGGGACACCATATATTTT
>NA|many|TRBJ2-7|TRBV4-2
CASSQDRAGSSSEQYF
TGTGCCAGCAGCCAAGATAGGGCCGGGAGCAGTAGTGAGCAGTACTTC
>TRBD2|many|TRBJ2-7|TRBV20-1
CSGLAGGGNEQYF
TGCAGTGGACTAGCGGGAGGGGGGAACGAGCAGTACTTC
>NA|many|TRBJ2-7|TRBV10-3
CASRVGAYEQYF
TGTGCCTCGCGGGTCGGAGCCTACGAGCAGTACTTC
>NA|NA|TRBJ1-5|TRBV5-1
CASSLGGSRQPQHF
TGCGCCAGCAGCTTGGGAGGGTCTCGACAGCCCCAGCATTTT
>NA|many|TRBJ2-3|TRBV3-1
CASSQGDTQYF
TGTGCCAGCAGCCAAGGGGATACGCAGTATTTT
>NA|NA|TRBJ1-1|TRBV6-5
CASSYSGVLNTEAFF
TGTGCCAGCAGTTACTCAGGTGTGTTGAACACTGAAGCTTTCTTT
>TRBD1|many|TRBJ1-2|TRBV12-3/TRBV12-4
CASVEGTAGGYTF
TGTGCCAGCGTCGAAGGGACAGCGGGGGGCTACACCTTC
>NA|many|TRBJ2-3|TRBV18
CASSLQTRTDTQYF
TGTGCCAGCTCACTTCAGACCCGCACAGATACGCAGTATTTT
>NA|many|TRBJ1-3|TRBV5-1
CASSFQGAGNTIYF
TGCGCCAGCAGCTTTCAAGGGGCTGGAAACACCATATATTTT
>NA|NA|TRBJ1-2|TRBV3-1
CASSQDTVTNYGYTF
TGTGCCAGCAGCCAAGATACAGTCACTAACTATGGCTACACCTTC
>TRBD1|many|TRBJ1-2|TRBV5-1
CASSLVAGGDLYGYTF
TGCGCCAGCAGCTTGGTGGCAGGGGGCGACCTCTATGGCTACACCTTC
>TRBD1|few|TRBJ2-2|TRBV28
CASSLPTGNYRELFF
TGTGCCAGCAGTCTGCCGACAGGGAATTACAGGGAGCTGTTTTTT
>NA|many|TRBJ2-3|TRBV7-9
CASSLFTDTQYF
TGTGCCAGCAGCCTCTTTACAGATACGCAGTATTTT
>NA|few|TRBJ1-5|TRBV19
CASAQGWNQPQHF
TGTGCCAGTGCTCAGGGTTGGAATCAGCCCCAGCATTTT
>NA|many|TRBJ2-7|TRBV7-8
CASSFSRAYEQYF
TGTGCCAGCAGCTTTTCCCGCGCCTACGAGCAGTACTTC
>NA|many|TRBJ2-2|TRBV11-1
CASSFTNTGELFF
TGTGCCAGCAGCTTCACGAACACCGGGGAGCTGTTTTTT
>NA|many|TRBJ1-4|TRBV14
CASSQGIRGEKLFF
TGTGCCAGCAGCCAAGGTATAAGGGGTGAAAAACTGTTTTTT
>NA|many|TRBJ2-1|TRBV7-9
CASSPPGTQYNEQFF
TGTGCCAGCAGCCCTCCGGGGACTCAGTACAATGAGCAGTTCTTC
>TRBD2|NA|TRBJ2-7|TRBV5-1
CASTSGGARYEQYF
TGCGCCAGCACCTCGGGAGGGGCGAGGTACGAGCAGTACTTC
>TRBD2|many|TRBJ2-7|TRBV5-6
CASSRWGTSINEQYF
TGTGCCAGCAGCAGGTGGGGGACTAGCATTAACGAGCAGTACTTC
>TRBD2|many|TRBJ2-5|TRBV20-1
CSARDSWAGGETQYF
TGCAGTGCTAGAGATTCCTGGGCGGGAGGAGAGACCCAGTACTTC
>TRBD1|many|TRBJ2-7|TRBV6-7
CASSYCRDRGLREQYF
TGTGCCAGCAGTTACTGTCGGGACAGGGGGCTTCGAGAGCAGTACTTC
>TRBD2|many|TRBJ2-3|TRBV19
CASSIPPGLAGADTQYF
TGTGCCAGTAGTATTCCCCCGGGACTAGCGGGAGCGGATACGCAGTATTTT
>NA|NA|TRBJ2-5|TRBV7-7
CASSPNRDETQYF
TGTGCTAGCAGCCCCAACAGGGACGAGACCCAGTACTTC
>NA|many|TRBJ2-6|TRBV4-1
CASSQDLRQASGANVLTF
TGCGCCAGCAGCCAAGATTTAAGGCAGGCCTCTGGGGCCAACGTCCTGACTTTC
>NA|many|TRBJ2-7|TRBV7-7
CASSLERGGEQYF
TGTGCTAGCAGCTTGGAAAGGGGTGGCGAGCAGTACTTC
>NA|many|TRBJ2-7|TRBV6-2/TRBV6-3
CASSYPDRKTYEQYF
TGTGCCAGCAGTTACCCGGACAGAAAGACCTACGAGCAGTACTTC
>NA|many|TRBJ2-7|TRBV11-1
CASSSLARDESYEQYF
TGTGCCAGCAGCTCCTTAGCCCGGGACGAGTCCTACGAGCAGTACTTC
>NA|NA|TRBJ2-5|TRBV11-2
CASSLISVGESQYF
TGTGCCAGCAGCTTGATTAGCGTGGGAGAATCCCAGTACTTC
>TRBD1|NA|TRBJ2-3|TRBV4-1
CASSQESQGADTQYF
TGCGCCAGCAGCCAAGAATCCCAGGGGGCAGATACGCAGTATTTT
>TRBD2|many|TRBJ2-1|TRBV7-9
CASAGGGDEQFF
TGTGCCAGCGCCGGGGGGGGTGATGAGCAGTTCTTC
>TRBD1|NA|TRBJ2-1|TRBV27
CASSLGRQGATSAFF
TGTGCCAGCAGTTTAGGCCGACAGGGGGCTACATCTGCGTTCTTC
>NA|many|TRBJ2-1|TRBV10-3
CAIRGPVAKSAIPFSYNEQFF
TGTGCCATCAGGGGTCCGGTCGCCAAGAGTGCGATCCCGTTCTCCTACAATGAGCAGTTCTTC
>NA|many|TRBJ2-1|TRBV29-1
CSVEVPQGSYNEQFF
TGCAGCGTTGAAGTTCCCCAGGGCTCCTACAATGAGCAGTTCTTC